These T cell receptor beta chains were read from a single sample in a study of T cells after posttransplantation cyclophosphamide. Data came from immunoSEQ multiplex PCR; TCRdb stores just in-frame clones and leaves some out. Here the sample spans roughly 18,000 clones, over 80% being singletons. Sequences were obtained from memory CD4+ T cells sorted from blood. Every receptor here comes from a man younger than 40 in good health and a related stem cell transplant donor. Each CDR3 is given with its conserved first and last residue.

v_call cdr3_aa
TRBV11-2 CASSLYSQGEQFF
TRBV7-3 CASSLRQGAKNIQYF
TRBV6-4 CASSDSRTGDEKLFF
TRBV7-9 CASRDIGTDTEAFF
TRBV6-6 CASSLRDRVSEQYF
TRBV14 CASSQGLAGLYEQYF
TRBV7-2 CASSYRADQPQHF
TRBV19 CASSRQGLSYGYTF
TRBV7-2 CASGLAGGFTGELFF
TRBV5-1 CASSLDTGVSEQYF
TRBV28 CASQGAEGNQPQHF
TRBV19 CASSARVFETQYF
TRBV19 CASTIQNQPQHF
TRBV6-5 CATRGGDQPQHF
TRBV28 CASSRTGQETQYF
TRBV18 CASSPSSGGYEQYF
TRBV29-1 CSVIRTGLRNEQFF
TRBV5-1 CASSLAQASNEQFF
TRBV5-1 CASTYSGGGPGYEQYF
TRBV5-1 CASSPSSDRISNNSPLHF
TRBV7-9 CASSQYRAEQFF
TRBV28 CASSPLAGGMYQETQYF
TRBV5-1 CASSLLSSGENGYTF
TRBV6-5 CASSRDRRIHEQYF
TRBV10-3 CAISRLAGETQYF
TRBV29-1 CSVEVVRSGYTF
TRBV29-1 CSVVMAVNTEAFF
TRBV7-2 CASSLARGSGELFF
TRBV6-1 CASSDLGRSSGNTIYF
TRBV5-4 CASSLAPGTGLYEQYF
TRBV4-2 CASSQARGNPSGNTIYF
TRBV6-1 CASRRQYQETQYF
TRBV7-2 CASSLVPSRYGYTF
TRBV10-3 CAIRRQGAGGYTF
TRBV7-2 CASSPRGQGLFTGELFF
TRBV29-1 CSPSGVLVMDTQYF
TRBV10-1 CASSRSGGWEETQYF
TRBV7-9 CASSPLGQVTDTQYF
TRBV19 CASSFGLAGWNEQFF
TRBV7-8 CASSLIGAGEETQYF
TRBV7-2 CASSLGAGRVTGELFF
TRBV10-3 CAIRPGQYTGNTIYF
TRBV18 CASSVRGAGYEQYF
TRBV4-2 CASSQGGSNQPQHF
TRBV5-8 CASSSGLAGALGETQYF
TRBV9 CASSVRAGTLTDTQYF
TRBV2 CASSRTATGELFF
TRBV5-1 CASSPSGVNTGELFF
TRBV7-2 CASSMGPLSYNEQFF
TRBV9 CASSPAGGLNTEAFF
TRBV15 CATSATGGGQETQYF
TRBV7-9 CASSLGQNTEAFF
TRBV5-6 CASSLGQGADTGELFF